The 21 T cell receptor beta chains presented below share a single source sample, sequenced in a study of tissue T cells after allogeneic stem cell transplantation. This table comes from immunoSEQ multiplex PCR, and its TCRdb copy is limited to in-frame clones, with some not included. Altogether 450 to 700 clones are present, about 50% being singletons, with the ten largest covering approximately 49%. Noted time point: mouse harvest day 14 after allogeneic transplant. Each mouse received 10^7 T-cell-depleted marrow cells plus 10^6 splenic CD5+ T cells by tail vein. The sequencing sample was made of spleen. These receptors were collected from a female BALB/c mouse given C57BL/6 T cells with graft-versus-host disease after an allogeneic hematopoietic cell transplant.

Comments on this clone: Genes and germline are mouse. The CDR3 end is not reached by the read, which stops 1 residue before it; the germline J gene fills it in. The V gene is TRBV12-1, the J gene TRBJ2-1; no clear D. V was pared by 1 base and J by 1 base, with 10 bases between. Germline V gene data show CDR1 as SGHSN and CDR2 as HYEKVE. The CDR3 spans 15 residues. The DNA read from the CDR3 is TGTGCCAGCTCTCTTCGCTGGCAAAACTATGCTGAGCAGTTC. This codes for CASSLRWQNYAEQF. The entire CDR3 sequence reads CASSLRWQNYAEQFF.

This clone was seen a few times. Gene names are the mouse ones. The CDR3 end lies 1 residue beyond the end of the read and is filled in from the germline J gene. The chain is built from TRBV29 and TRBJ1-1, with 7 nucleotides matching TRBD1. The CDR3 is made up of 12 amino acids. Trimming removed 7 bases from V and 4 bases from J; junction bases left unmatched: 3. Germline V gene sequence: CDR1 MSHET, CDR2 SYDVDS. The CDR3 bases that were read are TGTGCTAGCAACACAGGGGCCACAGAAGTCTTC. Residues: CASNTGATEVF. The complete CDR3 reads CASNTGATEVFF. Using reference TRBV29 and TRBJ1-1 for the parts outside the CDR3, the full variable domain is DMKVTQMPRYLIKRMGENVLLECGQDMSHETMYWYRQDPGLGLQLIYISYDVDSNSEGDIPKGYRVSRKKREHFSLILDSAKTNQTSVYFCASNTGATEVFFGKGTRLTVV.

A word on this clone: Germline and genes: mouse. The read ends 1 residue early relative to the CDR3; the germline J gene fills the gap. The chain joins TRBV29 to TRBJ1-2; the match to TRBD1 covers 9 bases. This CDR3 is built from 13 residues. From germline, CDR1 is MSHET and CDR2 SYDVDS. Trimming removed 4 bases from V and 4 bases from J; junction bases left unmatched: 1. The CDR3 loop is CASSSGQGSDYTF. The CDR3 bases that were read are TGTGCTAGCAGTTCGGGACAGGGCTCCGACTACACC.

On this clone: The gene symbols are mouse symbols. The sequenced fragment ends 1 residue before the CDR3 boundary, so the rest is inferred from the germline J gene. The genes are TRBV13-2 and TRBJ2-5; 12 bases are a match to TRBD2. Germline trimming cut 4 bases from V and 2 bases from J; bases unmatched to any gene: 5. The V gene's germline CDR1 is NNHNN and CDR2 SYGAGS (reference sequence). This CDR3 contains 16 residues. The CDR3 DNA, read in part, is TGTGCCAGCGGTCAGGGACTGGGGGGCTTCCAAGACACCCAGTAC. Protein sequence: CASGQGLGGFQDTQY. The whole CDR3 region reads CASGQGLGGFQDTQYF.

As for this clone: All gene names here are mouse names. The CDR3 goes on 1 residue after the read ends, and that part is filled in from the germline J gene. The chain couples TRBV13-3 to TRBJ2-7, with 10 nucleotides matching TRBD2. Trimming at V came to 0 bases and at J to 2 bases, leaving 2 bases not matched to a gene. Germline CDR1 and CDR2: NNHDY and SYVADS. CDR3 length equals 15 residues. The CDR3 spells CASSDGWGGAYEQYF. The part of the CDR3 DNA that was read is TGTGCCAGCAGTGATGGCTGGGGGGGCGCCTATGAACAGTAC.

About this clone: Gene names follow the mouse nomenclature. The observed sequence ends 1 residue before the CDR3 terminus, with the missing tail filled in from the germline J gene. V usage is TRBV4 and J usage is TRBJ1-6; maybe TRBD1 (6 bases). TRBJ1-6 is recorded as an ORF, its role being uncertain. Looked up from germline, CDR1 is LGHDT and CDR2 is YNNKQL (reference sequence). This CDR3 is 14 amino acids long. The V gene lost 4 bases and the J gene lost 4 bases, with 8 bases spanning the gap. The sequenced CDR3 bases are TGTGCCAGCAGCTTCAGGGGTTATAATTCGCCCCTCTAC. Amino acids: CASSFRGYNSPLY. The CDR3 in its entirety is CASSFRGYNSPLYF.

This clone is large in the sample. Gene names follow the mouse nomenclature. The read is 1 residue too short to cover the CDR3 end, so that end is filled in from the germline J gene. The V gene is TRBV13-2, the J gene TRBJ2-7; D gene unclear. CDR1 and CDR2 from the germline V gene are NNHNN and SYGAGS (reference sequence). V lost 3 bases and J lost 7, with 5 bases in between. The CDR3 is made up of 10 amino acids. This CDR3 is CASGGREQYF. The CDR3 DNA, read in part, is TGTGCCAGCGGTGGGAGAGAACAGTAC.

About this clone itself: The gene names here belong to mouse. Read sequence stops 1 residue before the CDR3 end, and the germline J gene provides the missing end. V is TRBV15 and J is TRBJ2-7; D is unclear. The germline gives CDR1 SGHND, CDR2 FRSKSL. This CDR3 contains 12 residues. Trimming shortened V by 1 base and J by 4 bases, and 5 bases separated the two germline ends. The CDR3 loop reads CASSLEDYEQYF. The sequenced part of the CDR3 DNA is TGTGCCAGCAGTTTAGAGGATTATGAACAGTAC. Drawing the rest from reference TRBV15 and TRBJ2-7, the complete variable domain is DAGVTQTPRHEVAEKGQTIILKCEPVSGHNDLFWYRQTKIQGLELLSYFRSKSLMEDGGAFKDRFKAEMLNSSFSTLKIQPTEPKDSAVYLCASSLEDYEQYFGPGTRLTVL.

In regard to this clone: One junction end does not reproduce the germline sequence, and a read error may be involved. The germline and genes are mouse ones. The CDR3 end lies 1 residue beyond the end of the read and is filled in from the germline J gene. The chain joins TRBV29 to TRBJ2-5; tentatively, D is TRBD1 (5 bases). The CDR3 consists of 15 residues. Looked up from germline, CDR1 is MSHET and CDR2 is SYDVDS. CDR3 region: CATSPTGLTQDTQYF. The sequenced CDR3 bases are TGTGCTACCAGTCCCACAGGCCTTACCCAAGACACCCAGTAC.

Concerning this clone itself: The gene names given are mouse names. The read ends 1 residue early relative to the CDR3; the germline J gene fills the gap. V and J are TRBV15 and TRBJ2-3, with 9 positions matching TRBD2. CDR3 length equals 15 residues. Trimming at V came to 3 bases and at J to 1 base, leaving 2 bases not matched to a gene. The germline V gene has CDR1 SGHND and CDR2 FRSKSL. CDR3 DNA, as far as it was read: TGTGCCAGCAGTTTGACTGGGGGTCGTGCAGAAACGCTGTAT. Translating gives CASSLTGGRAETLY. The full CDR3 is CASSLTGGRAETLYF.

Only a few counts were recorded for this clone. Gene and germline names: mouse. The CDR3 end falls 1 residue outside the read, so it is completed with the germline J gene. This rearrangement joins TRBV12-2 to TRBJ2-5, with TRBD2 matching over 8 bases. The CDR3 is made up of 14 amino acids. The ends lost 2 bases at V and 2 bases at J; junction bases unmatched: 2. Per germline, CDR1 SGHLS and CDR2 HYDKME. The CDR3 is CASSRLGTQDTQYF. Incomplete CDR3 DNA: TGTGCCAGCTCTCGACTGGGGACCCAAGACACCCAGTAC. Full variable domain (outside the CDR3, taken from reference TRBV12-2 and TRBJ2-5): NSGVVQSPRYIIKGKGERSILKCIPISGHLSVAWYQQTQGQELKFFIQHYDKMERDKGNLPSRFSVQQFDDYHSEMNMSALELEDSAVYFCASSRLGTQDTQYFGPGTRLLVL.

This clone was seen more than once but under ten times. Mouse names are used for the genes. The CDR3 end is not reached by the read, which stops 1 residue before it; the germline J gene fills it in. The chain uses TRBV13-2 and TRBJ2-7; 10 positions agree with TRBD1. The CDR3 extends over 14 amino acids. V gave up 0 bases and J gave up 6 bases; unmatched junction bases: 3. Germline CDR1 is NNHNN and CDR2 is SYGAGS (reference sequence). The CDR3 DNA, read in part, is TGTGCCAGCGGTGATGCTGGGACAGGGGTTGAACAGTAC. It yields the protein CASGDAGTGVEQY. The complete CDR3 protein is CASGDAGTGVEQYF.

By proportion, this clone is large. The listed genes are named as in mouse. The CDR3 end lies 1 residue beyond the end of the read and is filled in from the germline J gene. V is TRBV17 and J is TRBJ2-2, with 8 bases matching TRBD1. The CDR3 loop spans 14 amino acids. The V segment lost 4 bases and the J segment 4 bases; nucleotides outside the gene matches: 2. Germline V CDR1 and CDR2: MNHDT, YYDKIL. The CDR3 here is CASSTGGVTGQLYF. CDR3 DNA, as far as it was read: TGTGCTAGCAGTACAGGGGGCGTCACCGGGCAGCTCTAC.

On this clone: Genes here carry mouse names. Read coverage stops 1 residue before the CDR3 terminus; the germline J gene supplies the remainder. The rearrangement uses TRBV13-2 and TRBJ2-1, with D hard to call. There are 10 residues in the CDR3. Germline CDR1 reads NNHNN; CDR2 reads SYGAGS (reference sequence). V shed 2 bases and J shed 7 bases, with 1 base lying between them. CDR3 protein: CASGEAEQFF. CDR3 DNA, as far as it was read: TGTGCCAGCGGTGAAGCTGAGCAGTTC.

Details on this clone: Its ends do not fully match the called genes, so a read error is possible. Genes and germline are mouse. The observed sequence ends 1 residue before the CDR3 terminus, with the missing tail filled in from the germline J gene. This chain connects TRBV15 to TRBJ2-2; the D is unclear. This CDR3 is built from 16 residues. Per the germline V gene, CDR1 is SGHND and CDR2 is FRSKSL. The DNA read from the CDR3 is TGTGCCAGCAGTCCACTCCGGGGATCGCGCACCCGGCAGCTCTAC. Its translation: CASSPLRGSRTRQLY. The entire CDR3 reads CASSPLRGSRTRQLYF.

In regard to this clone: Any gene name here is a mouse gene name. The read terminates 1 residue before the CDR3 end, so the remaining end is supplied by the germline J gene. The gene calls are TRBV12-1 and TRBJ1-1; D is unresolved. This CDR3 region has 14 residues. From germline, CDR1 is SGHSN and CDR2 HYEKVE. Trimming removed 2 bases from V and 0 bases from J, with 9 bases in between. CDR3 amino acids: CASSPTPSNTEVFF. Partial CDR3 DNA: TGTGCCAGCTCTCCGACCCCCTCAAACACAGAAGTCTTC.

As for this clone: Gene names follow the mouse nomenclature. The CDR3 end falls 1 residue outside the read, so it is completed with the germline J gene. The chain recombines TRBV2 with TRBJ1-1, with 7 bases lining up with TRBD1. This CDR3 is 13 amino acids long. The germline gives CDR1 LGHNA, CDR2 YSYQKL. V lost 4 bases and J lost 3; bases outside the gene matches: 2. The covered CDR3 bases are TGTGCCAGCAGCCGAGACAGGGACACAGAAGTCTTC. As protein: CASSRDRDTEVF. The full CDR3 protein reads CASSRDRDTEVFF.

A note on this clone: Gene names are mouse gene names. The read halts 1 residue ahead of the CDR3 end, with the missing end drawn from the germline J gene. The gene calls are TRBV23 and TRBJ1-6. TRBJ1-6 is classed as an ORF, of uncertain function. The CDR3 runs to 13 residues. Germline CDR1 and CDR2: KGHTA and FQNQQP. The part of the CDR3 DNA that was read is TGCTCCAGCAGTCGGCAATATAATTCGCCCCTCTAC. Protein sequence: CSSSRQYNSPLY. The whole CDR3 region reads CSSSRQYNSPLYF.

This clone is large within its sample. Any gene name here is a mouse gene name. This chain's CDR3 is CASSTGTYNNQAPLF. The covered CDR3 bases are TGTGCTAGCAGTACCGGGACATATAACAACCAGGCTCCGCTT. The chain carries TRBV29 and TRBJ1-5; the D gene is possibly TRBD1 (6 bases). The CDR3 is cut off 1 residue early in the read; its end comes from the germline J gene. Deletions cut 5 bases from V and 0 bases from J, with 11 bases between. Per germline, CDR1 MSHET and CDR2 SYDVDS. The CDR3 runs 15 residues.

In the case of this clone: The genes are named according to mouse. The CDR3 end lies 1 residue beyond the end of the read and is filled in from the germline J gene. This chain links TRBV26 with TRBJ2-3; D might be TRBD1 (5 bases). Germline CDR1 KGHPV, CDR2 FQNQEV (reference sequence). The V end lost 4 bases, the J end lost 0 bases, and 11 bases lay between the germline ends. CDR3 size: 15 residues. Incomplete CDR3 DNA: TGTGCCAGCAGTCACAGGTACTCTAGTGCAGAAACGCTGTAT. It encodes CASSHRYSSAETLY. The entire CDR3 sequence reads CASSHRYSSAETLYF. The variable domain in full, completed from reference TRBV26 and TRBJ2-3, reads NSKVIQTPRYLVKGQGQKAKMRCIPEKGHPVVFWYQQNKNNEFKFLINFQNQEVLQQIDMTEKRFSAECPSNSPCSLEIQSSEAGDSALYLCASSHRYSSAETLYFGSGTRLTVL.

As concerns this clone: These gene names are mouse names. The CDR3 end lies 1 residue beyond the end of the read and is filled in from the germline J gene. This chain connects TRBV2 to TRBJ1-6; D ambiguous. TRBJ1-6 is known as an ORF, though its function is uncertain. The V end was cut by 2 bases, the J end by 0 bases, with 5 bases between. The germline CDR1 and CDR2 sequences are LGHNA and YSYQKL. CDR3 length: 15 amino acids. CDR3 region: CASSQHNSYNSPLYF. CDR3 bases read: TGTGCCAGCAGCCAACACAATTCCTATAATTCGCCCCTCTAC.